Listed below are T cell receptor beta chains from one sample, sequenced in a study of T cell responses to AZD1222 COVID-19 vaccine. Using immunoSEQ multiplex PCR, the repertoire was profiled, and TCRdb retains in-frame clones only, with some absent. The data hold 100,000 to 150,000 clones, with roughly 92% observed a single time. The sequencing here drew on peripheral blood, taken on day 0 of AZD1222 vaccination. All receptors come from an adult in good health. Each CDR3 is given with its conserved first and last residue. The order of the fields is J gene, V gene, CDR3 protein.

>TRBJ1-1|TRBV28
CASIGGQKNTEAFF
>TRBJ1-1|TRBV19
CASCPDSFTEAFF
>TRBJ1-3|TRBV11-2
CASSRDRGGNTIYF
>TRBJ1-1|TRBV28
CASTSRGPSTEAFF
>TRBJ2-3|TRBV7-9
CASRRDSSTDTQYF
>TRBJ1-1|TRBV1
CTSSQEDPRGLNTEAFF
>TRBJ1-2|TRBV2
CASIEGSPIGGYTF
>TRBJ2-7|TRBV6-1
CASSERTSYEQYF
>TRBJ2-2|TRBV28
CASSLNTGELFF
>TRBJ2-7|TRBV19
CASSHGGAGVSYEQYF
>TRBJ1-1|TRBV9
CASSRTGRFGTEAFF
>TRBJ2-3|TRBV29-1
CSVEGGTGTSVGFADTQYF
>TRBJ2-4|TRBV7-9
CASSLVGGQNIQYF
>TRBJ1-1|TRBV30
CAWSDGTTEAFF
>TRBJ1-5|TRBV7-2
CASSLEGGSNQPQHF
>TRBJ2-7|TRBV9
CASSSQWGDEQYF
>TRBJ1-6|TRBV30
CAWSVGNSGSPLHF
>TRBJ1-2|TRBV12-3/TRBV12-4
CASSFLGDQGYTF
>TRBJ2-7|TRBV7-2
CASSSDPGDEQYF